A single sample gave rise to the 28 T cell receptor beta chains below, sequenced in a study of blood T cell repertoires in COVID-19. TCRdb keeps only in-frame clones here, not all; method: immunoSEQ multiplex PCR. The sample contains roughly 110,000 clones, about 88% of which appear only once. Sequences were obtained from peripheral blood. These receptors all come from a woman in her 70s who had recovered from COVID-19.

J is TRBJ2-1 and V is TRBV6-2 or TRBV6-3, with 11 nucleotides matching TRBD1. The germline CDR1 and CDR2 sequences are MNHEY and SVGEGT. The V gene end was trimmed by 0 bases and the J gene end by 7 bases; junction bases not matched to a gene: 5. The CDR3 runs to 16 residues. CDR3 sequence reads: CASSYSRDRGSNEQFF. The CDR3, as DNA: TGTGCCAGCAGTTACTCTAGGGACAGGGGGTCGAATGAGCAGTTCTTC.

The CDR3 coding sequence is TGTGCCAGCAGCGCTGGGACAGGTGACTATGGCTACACCTTC. It codes for CASSAGTGDYGYTF. The chain links TRBV5-4 to TRBJ1-2, with TRBD1 matching over 8 bases. Germline lookup yields CDR1 SGHNT and CDR2 YYREEE (reference sequence). After removal of 4 bases from V and 3 bases from J, the junction contained 5 bases not matched to a gene. CDR3 size: 14 residues.

As concerns this clone: Because the CDR3's place on the DNA is in doubt, the DNA is left out and the CDR3 is given as listed by TCRdb. The chain links TRBV24-1 to TRBJ2-5; TRBD2 is the table's D call, not checked against the DNA. Germline CDR1 KGHDR, CDR2 SFDVKD. The CDR3 is 15 residues long, ends included. This CDR3 reads CATSDLGTGEETQYF.

The CDR3 DNA follows: TGCGCCAGCAGCCAACCCGGGACACCCCAAGAGACCCAGTACTTC. This translates into CASSQPGTPQETQYF. The V call is TRBV5-1, the J call TRBJ2-5; D may be TRBD1 (6 bases). The germline CDR1 and CDR2 sequences are SGHRS and YFSETQ. CDR3 size: 15 residues. The V gene lost 4 bases and the J gene lost 1 base, with 14 bases spanning the gap.

A few counts support this clone. The chain uses TRBV6-2 or TRBV6-3 and TRBJ1-2, with TRBD1 matching 8 bases. The CDR3 spans 14 residues. The V gene end was trimmed by 5 bases and the J gene end by 4 bases; junction bases not matched to a gene: 6. CDR1 is MNHEY, CDR2 SVGEGT, per germline. The DNA for the CDR3 is TGTGCCAGCAGTAACAGGGGGATGGGCTATGGCTACACCTTC. It is translated as CASSNRGMGYGYTF.

This clone was recorded only once. The rearrangement links TRBV18 to TRBJ2-3, with 8 bases that match TRBD1. V lost 3 bases and J lost 3; bases outside the gene matches: 8. Looked up from germline, CDR1 is KGHSH and CDR2 is LQKENI. The CDR3 runs 16 residues. This chain's CDR3 is CASSPVRQGLTDTQYF. CDR3 DNA: TGTGCCAGCTCACCCGTAAGACAGGGGTTGACAGATACGCAGTATTTT.

The rearrangement joins TRBV10-3 to TRBJ2-3, with 7 bases lining up with TRBD2. The CDR3 loop spans 14 amino acids. The germline V gene has CDR1 ENHRY and CDR2 SYGVKD. V lost 5 bases to trimming and J lost 6 bases; unmatched junction nucleotides: 8. DNA for the CDR3: TGTGCCATCAGTTCTAGCGTCGGGGGGGATACGCAGTATTTT. This translates into CAISSSVGGDTQYF.

The chain combines TRBV19 with TRBJ2-3, with 11 bases lining up with TRBD2. The J segment lost 2 bases and the V segment lost 3 bases, leaving 4 bases of the junction unmatched. CDR3 length equals 16 residues. Germline V gene data show CDR1 as LNHDA and CDR2 as SQIVND (reference sequence). CDR3 protein: CASSIASGGHTDTQYF. The CDR3 DNA follows: TGTGCCAGTAGTATTGCTAGCGGGGGGCACACAGATACGCAGTATTTT.

The gene calls are TRBV7-2 and TRBJ1-6, with TRBD1 as a possible D gene (6 bases). V lost 4 bases and J 7 bases, leaving 11 bases between the germline ends. The CDR3 contains 14 residues. The V gene's germline CDR1 is SGHTA and CDR2 FQGNSA. The CDR3 DNA is TGTGCCAGCAGCTCGACAGGACCCAATTCACCCCTCCACTTT. As protein: CASSSTGPNSPLHF.

V is TRBV28 and J is TRBJ1-5, with D possibly matching TRBD1 (5 bases). The CDR3 contains 15 residues. V dropped 2 bases and J dropped 3 bases, with 11 bases sitting between them. Germline V CDR1 and CDR2: MDHEN, SYDVKM. The CDR3 reads CASSLTSGYNQPQHF. The CDR3 nucleotides read TGTGCCAGCAGTTTAACCTCAGGGTACAATCAGCCCCAGCATTTT.

The genes are TRBV6-4 and TRBJ2-1, with D perhaps matching TRBD2 (7 bases). The germline V gene has CDR1 MRHNA and CDR2 SNTAGT. V was shortened by 6 bases and J by 9 bases, with 12 bases between the two germline ends. This CDR3 comprises 12 residues. CDR3 nucleotide sequence: TGTGCCAGCAGAGGGGGGGCCGGTGAGCAGTTCTTC. This translates into CASRGGAGEQFF.

The sample holds one count of this clone. V and J are TRBV10-3 and TRBJ1-2; 9 bases agree with TRBD1. Looked up from germline, CDR1 is ENHRY and CDR2 is SYGVKD. The ends lost 10 bases at V and 4 bases at J; junction bases unmatched: 7. This CDR3 region has 13 residues. The CDR3 region is CATRGQGGYGYTF. DNA for the CDR3: TGTGCCACCAGGGGACAGGGAGGCTATGGCTACACCTTC.

The chain employs TRBV15 and TRBJ1-3; D is perhaps TRBD1 (6 bases). The CDR3 spans 16 residues. V lost 4 bases, J lost 3 bases, and 16 bases lay in between. The V gene's germline CDR1 is LNHNV and CDR2 YYDKDF (reference sequence). The CDR3 reads CATSKPGTFVGNTIYF. Here the CDR3 DNA reads TGTGCCACCAGCAAACCCGGGACATTTGTTGGAAACACCATATATTTT.

J is TRBJ2-7 and V is TRBV12-3 or TRBV12-4, with TRBD1 matching over 7 bases. CDR3 size: 13 residues. V gave up 6 bases and J gave up 7 bases; unmatched junction bases: 9. CDR3 protein: CASSLTGPGEQYF. The CDR3, as DNA: TGTGCCAGCAGCCTGACAGGGCCCGGGGAGCAGTACTTC.

The chain recombines TRBV28 with TRBJ1-2; 12 bases align to TRBD1. Germline V CDR1 and CDR2: MDHEN, SYDVKM. CDR3 length: 16 amino acids. V was pared by 6 bases and J by 5 bases, with 10 bases of the junction left unmatched. CDR3 sequence reads: CASRRLPGQGAYGYTF. CDR3 DNA sequence: TGTGCCAGCAGACGACTACCGGGACAGGGGGCGTATGGCTACACCTTC.

J is TRBJ2-2 and V is TRBV15; D may be TRBD2 (6 bases). Germline CDR1 is LNHNV and CDR2 is YYDKDF (reference sequence). V was shortened by 0 bases and J by 2 bases, with 13 bases between the two germline ends. The CDR3 is made up of 17 amino acids. This chain's CDR3 is CATSRDLQGLNTGELFF. In nucleotides, the CDR3 is TGTGCCACCAGCAGAGATCTCCAGGGACTCAACACCGGGGAGCTGTTTTTT.

The chain is built from TRBV7-3 and TRBJ2-3; weak D call: TRBD2 (5 bases). The CDR3 runs to 14 residues. The V end lost 5 bases, the J end lost 3 bases, and 12 bases lay between the germline ends. Germline CDR1 is SGHTA and CDR2 is FQGTGA. CDR3 sequence: CASSRGGGTDTQYF. The CDR3 DNA reads TGTGCCAGCAGCCGCGGAGGTGGGACAGATACGCAGTATTTT.

The CDR3 DNA sequence: TGTGCCAGCAGCCGGGACAGGGGAACTGAAGCTTTCTTT. Amino acids: CASSRDRGTEAFF. This sequence joins TRBV12-3 or TRBV12-4 and TRBJ1-1; 10 bases agree with TRBD1. This CDR3 spans 13 amino acids. The J segment lost 5 bases and the V segment lost 6 bases, leaving 3 bases of the junction unmatched.

This sequence joins TRBV11-3 and TRBJ2-2; D may be TRBD2 (6 bases). Germline V gene lookup returns CDR1 SGHNT and CDR2 YENEEA. V was clipped by 3 bases and J by 4 bases, with 12 bases between them. The CDR3 runs to 15 residues. This CDR3 is CASSFRGSGTGELFF. CDR3 nucleotide sequence: TGTGCCAGCAGCTTTCGGGGGAGTGGCACCGGGGAGCTGTTTTTT.

The CDR3 region has the DNA TGCGCCAGCAGCGACATAGGACAGGGTAAACCTTTCTTT. Its protein is CASSDIGQGKPFF. This sequence joins TRBV5-1 and TRBJ1-1; 8 bases agree with TRBD1. Looked up from germline, CDR1 is SGHRS and CDR2 is YFSETQ. Trimming took 4 bases from V and 12 from J; bases not matched to a gene: 11. This CDR3 is built from 13 residues.

This clone was observed a few times. J is TRBJ2-2 and V is TRBV5-4; 8 bases are a match to TRBD2. From germline, CDR1 is SGHNT and CDR2 YYREEE (reference sequence). This CDR3 is built from 16 residues. V shed 4 bases, J shed 0 bases, and the junction held 5 bases outside the gene matches. CDR3 DNA sequence: TGTGCCAGCAGCCGGGAGGGCGGGCCGAACACCGGGGAGCTGTTTTTT. Protein: CASSREGGPNTGELFF.

This chain uses TRBV9 with TRBJ1-6; 8 nucleotides match TRBD1. Per germline, CDR1 SGDLS and CDR2 YYNGEE. The V gene end was trimmed by 3 bases and the J gene end by 8 bases; junction bases not matched to a gene: 7. The CDR3 extends over 15 amino acids. CDR3 in amino acids: CASSGGTGAYSPLHF. The DNA of the CDR3 is TGTGCCAGCAGCGGGGGGACAGGTGCTTATTCACCCCTCCACTTT. The full variable domain, completed using reference TRBV9 and TRBJ1-6, is DSGVTQTPKHLITATGQRVTLRCSPRSGDLSVYWYQQSLDQGLQFLIQYYNGEERAKGNILERFSAQQFPDLHSELNLSSLELGDSALYFCASSGGTGAYSPLHFGNGTRLTVT.

V gene TRBV19 combines with J gene TRBJ1-1; tentative D call: TRBD1 (5 bases). This CDR3 has 15 amino acids. The germline V gene encodes CDR1 LNHDA and CDR2 SQIVND (reference sequence). V lost 5 bases and J 5 bases, leaving 18 bases between the germline ends. Written as DNA, the CDR3 is TGTGCCAGTAGTCCTCAGGGTGGAGGGAATACTGAAGCTTTCTTT. Translated: CASSPQGGGNTEAFF.

The rearrangement joins TRBV7-2 to TRBJ2-5; a weak D match, TRBD2 (5 bases). V lost 5 bases and J lost 2, with 12 bases in between. The CDR3 has 14 residues. CDR1 SGHTA and CDR2 FQGNSA come from the germline V gene. This CDR3 reads CASSTTGDQETQYF. The CDR3 DNA is TGTGCCAGCAGCACCACCGGGGATCAAGAGACCCAGTACTTC.

The chain carries TRBV7-2 and TRBJ2-1, with TRBD2 matching over 11 bases. The CDR3 is made up of 16 amino acids. V lost 5 bases and J lost 8; bases outside the gene matches: 11. Germline-derived CDR1 and CDR2 are SGHTA and FQGNSA. CDR3 loop: CASSAQSPGLADEQFF. CDR3 in DNA: TGTGCCAGCAGCGCCCAAAGCCCGGGACTAGCGGATGAGCAGTTCTTC.

This sequence joins TRBV30 and TRBJ1-6, with D hard to call. V was pared by 1 base and J by 1 base, with 8 bases between. Looked up from germline, CDR1 is GTSNPN and CDR2 is SVGIG (reference sequence). This CDR3 is 15 amino acids long. DNA for the CDR3: TGTGCCTGGAGTGATGAGCAATCCTATAATTCACCCCTCCACTTT. It yields the protein CAWSDEQSYNSPLHF.

The table lists this clone with a few counts. The chain couples TRBV6-5 to TRBJ1-4; 9 bases line up with TRBD1. V lost 6 bases to trimming and J lost 8 bases; unmatched junction nucleotides: 10. Germline V gene lookup returns CDR1 MNHEY and CDR2 SVGAGI. This CDR3 comprises 15 residues. CDR3 residues: CASRDPGTGKEKLFF. CDR3 nucleotides: TGTGCCAGCAGAGACCCCGGGACAGGGAAGGAAAAACTGTTTTTT.

The J gene is TRBJ1-2, the V gene TRBV11-2; TRBD1 matches 8 bases. V lost 3 bases, J lost 8 bases, and 5 bases stayed unmatched. Germline-derived CDR1 and CDR2 are SGHAT and FQNNGV. CDR3 length equals 13 residues. The CDR3 DNA reads as TGTGCCAGCAGCTTGGACAGGGAATACGGCTACACCTTC. This sequence encodes CASSLDREYGYTF.